This T cell receptor (beta chain) was recovered during a study of neurological immune-mediated disorders. About the study: Multiple sclerosis patients numbered some 35, with about 30 relapsing-remitting and 3 secondary progressive.

This clonotype showed up many times. CDR1 is SGHRS and CDR2 is YFSETQ in the germline V gene. CDR3 length: 15 residues. V gave up 5 bases and J gave up 5 bases, with 19 bases separating them. TCRdb re-analysed the 5' RACE reads in MiXCR, keeping a single row per CDR3 protein. This table has more than 75,000 distinct CDR3 sequences, under 4.5% appearing once. 2 million unsorted PBMCs were stored in RNAlater at -80 °C before RNA extraction. The chain links TRBV5-1 to TRBJ1-1, with a weak D call TRBD1 (6 bases). The sequenced sample consisted of PBMCs. The receptor was isolated from a woman between 50 and 59 years old with multiple sclerosis. This CDR3 reads CASRSSGTTFTEAFF. In nucleotides, the CDR3 is TGCGCCAGCAGAAGTTCCGGGACAACGTTTACTGAAGCTTTCTTT. Complete variable domain (other parts from reference TRBV5-1 and TRBJ1-1): KAGVTQTPRYLIKTRGQQVTLSCSPISGHRSVSWYQQTPGQGLQFLFEYFSETQRNKGNFPGRFSGRQFSNSRSEMNVSTLELGDSALYLCASRSSGTTFTEAFFGQGTRLTVV.